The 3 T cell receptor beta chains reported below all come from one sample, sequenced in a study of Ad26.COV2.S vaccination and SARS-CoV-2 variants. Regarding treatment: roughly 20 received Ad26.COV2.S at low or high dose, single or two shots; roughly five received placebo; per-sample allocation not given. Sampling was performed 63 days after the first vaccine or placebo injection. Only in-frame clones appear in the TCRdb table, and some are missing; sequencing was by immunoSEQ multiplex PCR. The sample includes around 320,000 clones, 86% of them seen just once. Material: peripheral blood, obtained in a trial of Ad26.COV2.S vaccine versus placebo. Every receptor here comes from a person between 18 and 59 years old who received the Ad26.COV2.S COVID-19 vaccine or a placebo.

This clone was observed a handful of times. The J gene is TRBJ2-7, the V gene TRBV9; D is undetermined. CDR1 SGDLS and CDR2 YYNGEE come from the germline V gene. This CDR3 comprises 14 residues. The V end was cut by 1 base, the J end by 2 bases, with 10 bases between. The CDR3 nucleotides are TGTGCCAGCAGCGTAACCCCAGGAACCTACGAGCAGTACTTC. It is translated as CASSVTPGTYEQYF.

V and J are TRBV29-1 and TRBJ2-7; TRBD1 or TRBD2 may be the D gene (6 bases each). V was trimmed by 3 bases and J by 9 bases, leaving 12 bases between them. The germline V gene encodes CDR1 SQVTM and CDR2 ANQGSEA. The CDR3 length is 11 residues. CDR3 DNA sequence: TGCAGCGTTGATTCCGGGGGCGGGCAGTACTTC. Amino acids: CSVDSGGGQYF.

CDR3 region: CASSQESIRGREDPGELFF. The CDR3 coding sequence is TGTGCCAGCAGCCAAGAAAGTATAAGGGGCAGGGAGGATCCCGGGGAGCTGTTTTTT. The V call is TRBV3-1 (or the pseudogene TRBV3-2), the J call TRBJ2-2; tentatively, D is TRBD2 (6 bases). The CDR3 loop spans 19 amino acids. Trimming removed 0 bases at V and 6 bases at J, with 23 bases between. The germline V gene has CDR1 LGHDT and CDR2 YNNKEL (reference sequence).